This TCR beta chain was sequenced for a study of post-analysis software for immune sequencing data. Looking at the study overall: As for disease course, relapsing-remitting, secondary progressive and progressive-relapsing multiple sclerosis were all included.

Notes on the study in general: Controls had lower frequencies than patients of roughly five TRBV segments, which included TRBV5-6, TRBV5-1 and TRBV20-1.

The CDR3 totals 12 residues. Germline CDR1 and CDR2: LGHDT and YNNKEL (reference sequence). Researchers reported that TCR beta cDNA libraries carried unique molecular identifiers. Yield was roughly 0.5 million cDNA molecules from roughly 1 to 10 million T cells. TCRdb ran MiXCR on the PCR reads and lists one entry per CDR3 protein. The table records roughly 800,000 distinct CDR3 sequences, about 57% of them present only once. This clonotype was seen a single time. The antigen is unknown. It may be a read error: a sequence one base away is much more abundant. The origin of this receptor is a girl between 5 and 17 years old with multiple sclerosis. Sequencing used blood. The gene calls are TRBV3-1 and TRBJ2-7, with D unclear. TRBJ2-5 matches the DNA end more closely, so the J call is doubtful. CDR3 loop: CASSQDPETQYF. The CDR3 coding sequence is TGTGCCAGCAGCCAAGATCCAGAGACCCAGTACTTC.